Listed here are 13 T cell receptor beta chains from one sample, sequenced in a study of Ad26.COV2.S vaccination and SARS-CoV-2 variants. Profiled with immunoSEQ multiplex PCR; TCRdb holds only in-frame clones, not every one. Of roughly 400,000 clones in the sample, 89% are singletons; the top ten hold 1.9%. As to treatment: 15 to 20 received Ad26.COV2.S at low or high dose, single or two shots; about 5 received placebo; per-sample allocation not given. Sampling took place 63 days after the first vaccine or placebo injection. The specimen was peripheral blood, collected in a trial of Ad26.COV2.S vaccine versus placebo. Every receptor here comes from a person aged 18-60 years who received the Ad26.COV2.S COVID-19 vaccine or a placebo.

The V and J genes are TRBV28 and TRBJ1-2; D ambiguous. CDR1 and CDR2 from the germline V gene are MDHEN and SYDVKM. V lost 5 bases, J lost 4 bases, and 26 bases lay in between. The length of the CDR3 is 18 residues. CDR3 in DNA: TGTGCCAGCAGTCCAATTTTACTTGGCGGAACCAGCAGCTATGGCTACACCTTC. It translates to CASSPILLGGTSSYGYTF.

The gene calls are TRBV23-1 and TRBJ1-2; D is possibly TRBD1 (5 bases). TRBV23-1 is an ORF, with its function uncertain. The CDR3 spans 11 residues. Trimming stripped 8 bases from V and 7 bases from J, with 11 bases between. CDR3 in amino acids: CASSAGGGYTF. The DNA for the CDR3 is TGCGCCAGCTCAGCTGGGGGTGGCTACACCTTC.

J is TRBJ1-5 and V is TRBV28, with 10 bases fitting TRBD1. V lost 5 bases and J lost 6; bases outside the gene matches: 10. CDR3 length equals 16 residues. The germline V gene has CDR1 MDHEN and CDR2 SYDVKM. The CDR3 region has the DNA TGTGCCAGCAGTCCCATTGGGACAGGGGTAAGTCAGCCCCAGCATTTT. Translating gives CASSPIGTGVSQPQHF.

The chain links TRBV14 to TRBJ2-1; TRBD2 agrees at 7 bases. CDR1 and CDR2 (germline): SGHDN, FVKESK. V was clipped by 8 bases and J by 9 bases; unmatched bases: 16. This CDR3 comprises 15 residues. The DNA of the CDR3 is TGTGCCAGCGGCGATCGGACTAGAAGGGTCTCTGAGCAGTTCTTC. This gives the protein CASGDRTRRVSEQFF.

The chain has TRBV7-9 and TRBJ2-5, with D perhaps matching TRBD2 (6 bases). The germline V and J ends were trimmed by 2 bases and 3 bases, with 10 bases remaining between them. Germline V CDR1 and CDR2: SEHNR, FQNEAQ (reference sequence). The CDR3 spans 14 residues. CDR3 in DNA: TGTGCCAGCAGCTTATTCGCTAGCGAAGAGACCCAGTACTTC. Amino acids: CASSLFASEETQYF. Full variable domain (missing parts from reference TRBV7-9 and TRBJ2-5): DTGVSQNPRHKITKRGQNVTFRCDPISEHNRLYWYRQTLGQGPEFLTYFQNEAQLEKSRLLSDRFSAERPKGSFSTLEIQRTEQGDSAMYLCASSLFASEETQYFGPGTRLLVL.

The chain combines TRBV15 with TRBJ2-2; no definite D call. This CDR3 is built from 15 residues. CDR1 is LNHNV, CDR2 YYDKDF, per germline (reference sequence). Trimming removed 1 base from V and 0 bases from J, with 6 bases in between. CDR3 in DNA: TGTGCCACCAGCAGAGGTCGGACGAACACCGGGGAGCTGTTTTTT. Amino acid sequence: CATSRGRTNTGELFF.

The V gene is TRBV12-3 or TRBV12-4, the J gene TRBJ1-6; D is perhaps TRBD1 (5 bases). The CDR3 contains 13 residues. The V and J ends lost 6 bases and 6 bases respectively, with 9 bases between them. This CDR3 reads CASRGTINSPLHF. CDR3 DNA sequence: TGTGCCAGCAGGGGGACCATTAATTCACCCCTCCACTTT.

The chain recombines TRBV3-1 (or the pseudogene TRBV3-2) with TRBJ2-5; D unresolved. This CDR3 comprises 13 residues. V gave up 1 base and J gave up 5 bases, with 8 bases separating them. The germline CDR1 and CDR2 sequences are LGHDT and YNNKEL (reference sequence). The CDR3 reads CASSQAGKETQYF. The CDR3 DNA reads as TGTGCCAGCAGCCAAGCGGGTAAGGAGACCCAGTACTTC.

This sequence joins TRBV29-1 and TRBJ2-3, with a weak D call TRBD1 (6 bases). This CDR3 is 15 amino acids long. From germline, CDR1 is SQVTM and CDR2 ANQGSEA. Deletions cut 4 bases from V and 6 bases from J, with 20 bases between. The CDR3 sequence: CSVARDKPRDDTQYF. In DNA, the CDR3 is TGCAGCGTTGCTAGGGACAAACCGCGCGACGATACGCAGTATTTT.

The chain combines TRBV29-1 with TRBJ2-1, with a tentative D call TRBD2 (6 bases). The V gene lost 1 base and the J gene lost 2 bases, with 18 bases spanning the gap. The CDR3 is made up of 17 amino acids. The germline gives CDR1 SQVTM, CDR2 ANQGSEA. The CDR3 DNA reads as TGCAGCGTTGAAGGATGGCCCGGGACTGGGGCCTACAATGAGCAGTTCTTC. Translated: CSVEGWPGTGAYNEQFF.

A note on this clone: Germline is not matched at one junction end, which may reflect a read error. The chain recombines TRBV5-4 with TRBJ1-6, with D maybe TRBD1 (5 bases). Germline loops: CDR1 SGHNT, CDR2 YYREEE (reference sequence). This CDR3 region has 15 residues. The CDR3 DNA sequence: TGTGCCAGCAGCTTCGCTGGGACGGCTAATTCATCCCTCCACTTT. Translating gives CASSFAGTANSSLHF.

The chain couples TRBV28 to TRBJ1-5, with a possible D match to TRBD1 (6 bases). The V end lost 10 bases, the J end lost 3 bases, and 16 bases lay between the germline ends. CDR1 and CDR2 from the germline V gene are MDHEN and SYDVKM. The CDR3 is 14 amino acids. The CDR3 bases are TGTGCCAACGCCAGGGGTCTTGTCAATCAGCCCCAGCATTTT. It specifies CANARGLVNQPQHF.

This chain connects TRBV5-1 to TRBJ2-7; 16 bases align to TRBD2. Germline assignment: CDR1 SGHRS and CDR2 YFSETQ. The CDR3 sequence is 16 residues long. Unmatched junction bases numbered 6, after V lost 4 bases and J lost 5 bases. The CDR3 nucleotides are TGCGCCAGCAGCCCTGGGACTAGCGGGAGGGCCCACGAGCAGTACTTC. This encodes CASSPGTSGRAHEQYF. Combining the CDR3 with reference TRBV5-1 and TRBJ2-7 gives the whole variable domain KAGVTQTPRYLIKTRGQQVTLSCSPISGHRSVSWYQQTPGQGLQFLFEYFSETQRNKGNFPGRFSGRQFSNSRSEMNVSTLELGDSALYLCASSPGTSGRAHEQYFGPGTRLTVT.